This T cell receptor beta chain emerged from a study of blood T cell repertoires in COVID-19. Background on the study: The origin of the acute and convalescent COVID-19 samples was the United States, Italy and Spain. T cells, B-cell-depleted T cells, or PBMCs provided the cDNA or gDNA that served as material.

As handled by the study authors: Using reference gene primer amplification, nucleated cell counts were estimated. Data came from immunoSEQ multiplex PCR; TCRdb stores just in-frame clones and leaves some out. That table furnishes V, J and clone size, whereas the DNA furnished D and trimming. The repertoire has 30,000 to 40,000 clones, about four fifths of them found once; the top ten carry around 20%. This CDR3 is built from 15 residues. Germline values: CDR1 SGHTA, CDR2 FQGTGA. V lost 4 bases to trimming and J lost 5 bases; unmatched junction nucleotides: 9. Sequenced sample: peripheral blood. This receptor was obtained from a man between 65 and 79 years old with acute or convalescent COVID-19. The J gene is TRBJ1-2, the V gene TRBV7-3, with TRBD1 matching over 8 bases. The CDR3 DNA follows: TGTGCCAGCAGCTCCGGACAGGGCGATGGGTATGGCTACACCTTC. The encoded protein is CASSSGQGDGYGYTF.